The rows below give T cell receptor beta chains drawn from one sample of a study of shared clonotypes between healthy human individuals. This table comes from immunoSEQ multiplex PCR, and its TCRdb copy is limited to in-frame clones, with some not included. The sample holds around 700,000 clones; about 91% are singletons and the top ten take approximately 24%. Sequenced sample: naive CD8+ T cells sorted from blood. These receptors all stem from a man younger than 40 in good health. Both conserved end residues are part of each CDR3.

CDR3aa,v_gene
CASSWTGEVYEQYF,TRBV27
CASSFLPGELFF,TRBV7-9
CASSVDGLEDTQYF,TRBV9
CASSHGGRPSSYNEQFF,TRBV13
CASSISPTSGSNEQFF,TRBV27
CASSAGGDRVNQPQHF,TRBV27
CASSPRDRGTGTSGNMDNEQFF,TRBV12-1
CASSLFYGDTQYF,TRBV5-1
CASSGTGTRPDTQYF,TRBV10-2
CASSLTADEQYF,TRBV13
CASSSQWALVVRNEQFF,TRBV27
CASSHEQFQLSFTF,TRBV6-5
CASSFRGASNQPQHF,TRBV28
CASSYTASGTDTQYF,TRBV6-5
CASSEPGTDTQYF,TRBV10-1
CASSQDLGAGYTF,TRBV4-1
CASSVQPAGSGTGELFF,TRBV9
CASSLGAGGSYEQYF,TRBV27
CASSLTGGLTLYEQYF,TRBV7-9
CASSLIGYYNEQFF,TRBV5-1
CASNPSVSSYEQYF,TRBV27
CASSAWTDSYEQYF,TRBV5-1